The sequence of this T cell receptor beta chain was determined in a study of T cell repertoires in cytomegalovirus infection (dated by TCRdb to 2018 to 2020). At the level of the whole study: The HLA type of each donor mattered for the analysis, because public TCR beta signatures pointed to carriage of CMV infection along with the matching HLA type.

From its cysteine to its phenylalanine, the CDR3 spans 15 amino acids. The read is trimmed to its CDR3 DNA, 45 bases read in frame from base 1. The germline V gene sets CDR1 to LGHNT and CDR2 to FRNRAP. V is reduced by 1 base and J by 7 bases, leaving a spacing of 11 bases between them. Overall results and qualifications from the work: Carriers of CMV infection plus the relevant HLA type were discriminated by the cumulative frequency of public TCR beta family members in the study cohort and in an independent roughly 370-donor cohort. The ex vivo response was dominated by HLA-C-restricted CMV-specific TCR beta clonotypes, which also provided the single most frequent clonotype in two of eight donors.

Instrument on record: Illumina HiSeq 1500. In-frame beta chains were kept once TCRdb had trimmed the public reads at Q25 with fastp and called clones with MiXCR. Each entry is one CDR3 protein sequence, shown with its most common DNA and genes. The sample has approximately 200,000 distinct CDR3 sequences on record, 28% of them singletons. 31% of the sample is in the top ten clones. Turning to this clonotype: Its recognized antigen is unknown. Nothing much larger sits one base from this clone, and base qualities are not available.

The TCR originated in a human donor in good health (CMV status not recorded). Some clones in this sample may be carry-over from other donors' samples. The sequencing input was PBMCs. Recombination connected TRBV12-5 to TRBJ1-6; the D gene assignment is ambiguous. The CDR3 protein: CASGLDPELNSPLHF. DNA sequence: TGTGCTAGTGGTTTGGACCCGGAGCTCAATTCACCCCTCCACTTT.